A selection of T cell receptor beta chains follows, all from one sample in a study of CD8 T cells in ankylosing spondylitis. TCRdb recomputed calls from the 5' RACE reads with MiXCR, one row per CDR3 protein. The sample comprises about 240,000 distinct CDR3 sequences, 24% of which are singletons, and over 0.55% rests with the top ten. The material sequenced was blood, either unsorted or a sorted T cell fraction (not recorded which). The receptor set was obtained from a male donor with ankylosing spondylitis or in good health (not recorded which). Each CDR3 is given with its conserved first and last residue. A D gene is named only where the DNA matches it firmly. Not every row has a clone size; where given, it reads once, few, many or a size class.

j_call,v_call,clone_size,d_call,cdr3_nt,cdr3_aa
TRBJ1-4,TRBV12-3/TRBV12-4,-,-,TGTGCCAGCGCCCTGGTGGTTGAAAAACTGTTTTTT,CASALVVEKLFF
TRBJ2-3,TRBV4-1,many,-,TGCGCCAGCAGCCAAGATCGTGCCAAAGATACGCAGTATTTT,CASSQDRAKDTQYF
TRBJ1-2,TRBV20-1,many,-,TGCAGTGCTAGAGACGCAACGATTTACTATGGCTACACCTTC,CSARDATIYYGYTF
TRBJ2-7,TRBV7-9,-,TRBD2,TGTGCCAGCAGCTTAGGATGGGAGGGGAAGAAGGGCGAGCAGTACTTC,CASSLGWEGKKGEQYF
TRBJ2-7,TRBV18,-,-,TGTGCCAGCTCACCTTACAGGGTAACCTACGAGCAGTACTTC,CASSPYRVTYEQYF
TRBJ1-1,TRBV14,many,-,TGTGCCAGCAGCCGACAAACAGGGCCCACTGAAGCTTTCTTT,CASSRQTGPTEAFF
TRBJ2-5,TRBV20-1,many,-,TGCAGTGCTAGAAGTGAGACCCAGTACTTC,CSARSETQYF
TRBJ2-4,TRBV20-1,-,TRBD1,TGCAGTGCTAGACGCCGGGACAGATTAGCCAAAAACATTCAGTACTTC,CSARRRDRLAKNIQYF
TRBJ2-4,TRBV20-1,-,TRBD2,TGCAGTGCGAGACCCGCTAGCGGGGGGCAAAACATTCAGTACTTC,CSARPASGGQNIQYF
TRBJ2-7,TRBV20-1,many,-,TGCAGTGCTGGGGGGGGGCGCGTCTACGAGCAGTACTTC,CSAGGGRVYEQYF